This T cell receptor (beta chain) came from a study of T cells in Graves' hyperthyroidism and ophthalmopathy. TCR beta CDR3 regions were amplified from RNA. The HTBI set primed first-round TCR CDR3 RT-PCR. TCRdb reanalysed the multiplex PCR reads using MiXCR and keeps one entry per CDR3 protein. There are approximately 58,000 distinct CDR3 sequences in the sample; just under 50% occur only once, and 12% lies in the top ten. With respect to this clonotype: Its antigen remains unidentified.

This CDR3 has 13 residues. V lost 0 bases and J 3 bases, leaving 9 bases between the germline ends. Germline V gene sequence: CDR1 DFQATT, CDR2 SNEGSKA (reference sequence). Study results and caveats: Most clonotypes expanded in the thyroid (above 0.001) were also present in blood.

The V and J genes are TRBV20-1 and TRBJ2-7; possibly TRBD2 for D (6 bases). This sequence originates from a woman aged 25 to 45 with Graves' ophthalmopathy. The source material was blood. CDR3 bases: TGCAGTGCTAGAGAGGTAGCGGTCTACGAGCAGTACTTC. Translated: CSAREVAVYEQYF.